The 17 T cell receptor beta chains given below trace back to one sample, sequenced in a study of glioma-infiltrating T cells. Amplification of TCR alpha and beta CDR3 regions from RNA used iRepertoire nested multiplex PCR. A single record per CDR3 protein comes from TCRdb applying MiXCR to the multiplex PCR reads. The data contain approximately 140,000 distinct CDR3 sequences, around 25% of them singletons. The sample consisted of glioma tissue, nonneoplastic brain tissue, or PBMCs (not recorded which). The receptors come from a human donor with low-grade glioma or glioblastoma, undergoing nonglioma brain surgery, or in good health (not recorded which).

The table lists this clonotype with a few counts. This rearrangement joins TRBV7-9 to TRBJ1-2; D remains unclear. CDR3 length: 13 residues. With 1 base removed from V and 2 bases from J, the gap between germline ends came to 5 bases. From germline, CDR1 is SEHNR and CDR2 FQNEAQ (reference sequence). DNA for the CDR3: TGTGCCAGCAGCTTAGTCCTGAACTATGGCTACACCTTC. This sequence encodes CASSLVLNYGYTF.

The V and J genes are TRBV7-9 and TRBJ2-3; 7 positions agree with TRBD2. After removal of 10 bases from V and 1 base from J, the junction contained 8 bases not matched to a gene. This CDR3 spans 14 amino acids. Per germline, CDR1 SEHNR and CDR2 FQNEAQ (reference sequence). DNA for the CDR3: TGTGCCAACCGGGGGGTGGGTGGCACAGATACGCAGTATTTT. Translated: CANRGVGGTDTQYF.

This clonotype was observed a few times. CDR3 in amino acids: CASSQYAGGEQYV. CDR3 DNA: TGTGCCAGCAGCCAGTACGCGGGCGGCGAGCAGTACGTC. The chain recombines TRBV3-1 with TRBJ2-7, with D maybe TRBD2 (5 bases). Looked up from germline, CDR1 is LGHDT and CDR2 is YNNKEL (reference sequence). This CDR3 comprises 13 residues. Deletions cut 3 bases from V and 6 bases from J, with 12 bases between.

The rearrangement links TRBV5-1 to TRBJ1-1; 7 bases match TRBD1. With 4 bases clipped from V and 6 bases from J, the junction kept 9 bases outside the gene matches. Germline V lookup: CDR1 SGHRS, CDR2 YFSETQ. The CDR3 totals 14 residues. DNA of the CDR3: TGCGCCAGCAGCCTCAGACAGGGTACCTCTGAAGCTTTCTTT. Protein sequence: CASSLRQGTSEAFF.

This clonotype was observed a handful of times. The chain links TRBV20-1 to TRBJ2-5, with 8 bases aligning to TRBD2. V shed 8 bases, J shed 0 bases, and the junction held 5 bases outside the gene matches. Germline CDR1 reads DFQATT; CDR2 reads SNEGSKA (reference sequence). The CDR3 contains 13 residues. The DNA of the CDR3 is TGCAGTATTAGCGGGGAGGACCAAGAGACCCAGTACTTC. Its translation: CSISGEDQETQYF.

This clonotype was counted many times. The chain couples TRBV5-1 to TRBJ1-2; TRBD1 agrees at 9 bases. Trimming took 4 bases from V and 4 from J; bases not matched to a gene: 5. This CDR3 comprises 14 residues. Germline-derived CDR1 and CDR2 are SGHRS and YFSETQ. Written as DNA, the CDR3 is TGCGCCAGCAGCGGCGGACAGGGGACCTATGGCTACACCTTC. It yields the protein CASSGGQGTYGYTF.

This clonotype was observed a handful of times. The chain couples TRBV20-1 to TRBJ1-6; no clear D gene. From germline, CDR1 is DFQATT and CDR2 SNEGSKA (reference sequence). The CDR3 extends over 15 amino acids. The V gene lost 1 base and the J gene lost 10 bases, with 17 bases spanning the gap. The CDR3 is CSARVQLGSDSPLHF. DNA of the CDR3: TGCAGTGCTAGAGTCCAACTCGGAAGTGACTCACCCCTCCACTTT.

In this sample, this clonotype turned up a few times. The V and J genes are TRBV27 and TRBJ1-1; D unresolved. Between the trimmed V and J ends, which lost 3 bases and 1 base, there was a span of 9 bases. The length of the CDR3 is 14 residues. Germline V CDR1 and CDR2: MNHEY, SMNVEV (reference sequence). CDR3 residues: CASSFRVSNTEAFF. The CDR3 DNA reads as TGTGCCAGCAGTTTTAGGGTTTCGAACACTGAAGCTTTCTTT.

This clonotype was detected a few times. CDR3 in DNA: TGTGCCAGCAGCCTTGCAGGAGTTCCTAACTATGGCTACACCTTC. This encodes CASSLAGVPNYGYTF. This chain uses TRBV4-2 with TRBJ1-2; D gene unclear. CDR1 is LGHNA, CDR2 YNFKEQ, per germline. The CDR3 is made up of 15 amino acids. V lost 4 bases and J 0 bases, leaving 12 bases between the germline ends.

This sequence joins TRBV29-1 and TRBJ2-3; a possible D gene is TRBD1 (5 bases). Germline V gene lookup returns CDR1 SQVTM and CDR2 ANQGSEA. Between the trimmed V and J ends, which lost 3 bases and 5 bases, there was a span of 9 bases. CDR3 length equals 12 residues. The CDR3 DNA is TGCAGCGTTGACAGGGAAGGAGATACGCAGTATTTT. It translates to CSVDREGDTQYF.

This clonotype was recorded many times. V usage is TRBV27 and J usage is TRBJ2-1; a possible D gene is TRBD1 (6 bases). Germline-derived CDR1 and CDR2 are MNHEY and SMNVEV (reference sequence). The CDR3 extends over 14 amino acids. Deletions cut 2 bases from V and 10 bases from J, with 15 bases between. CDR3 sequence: CASSLGGPTREQFF. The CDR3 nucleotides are TGTGCCAGCAGTTTAGGGGGCCCAACGCGAGAGCAGTTCTTC.

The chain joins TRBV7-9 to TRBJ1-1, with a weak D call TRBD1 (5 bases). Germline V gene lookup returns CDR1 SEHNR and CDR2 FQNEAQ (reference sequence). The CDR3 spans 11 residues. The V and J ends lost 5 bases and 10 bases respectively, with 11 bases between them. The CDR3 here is CASSTQGRAFF. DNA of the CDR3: TGTGCCAGCAGCACCCAGGGCCGAGCTTTCTTT.

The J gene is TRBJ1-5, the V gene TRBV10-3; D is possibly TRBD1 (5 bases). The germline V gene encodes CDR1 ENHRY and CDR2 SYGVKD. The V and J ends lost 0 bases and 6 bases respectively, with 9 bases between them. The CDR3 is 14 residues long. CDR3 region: CAISESRGSQPQHF. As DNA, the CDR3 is TGTGCCATCAGTGAGTCGCGGGGGAGTCAGCCCCAGCATTTT.

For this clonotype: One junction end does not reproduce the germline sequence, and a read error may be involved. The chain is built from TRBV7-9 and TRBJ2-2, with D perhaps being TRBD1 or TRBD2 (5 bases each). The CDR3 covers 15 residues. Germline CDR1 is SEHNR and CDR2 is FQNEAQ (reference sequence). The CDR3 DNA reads TGTGCCAGCGGCTTAACGGGGCCGGGCACCGGGGAGCTGTTTTTT. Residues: CASGLTGPGTGELFF.

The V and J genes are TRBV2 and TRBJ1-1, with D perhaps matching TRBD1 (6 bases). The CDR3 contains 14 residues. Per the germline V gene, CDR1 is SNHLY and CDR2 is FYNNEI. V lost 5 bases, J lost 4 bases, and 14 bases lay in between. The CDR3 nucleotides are TGTGCCAGCAGTCCACAGGGTAGCGTCACTGAAGCTTTCTTT. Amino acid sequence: CASSPQGSVTEAFF.

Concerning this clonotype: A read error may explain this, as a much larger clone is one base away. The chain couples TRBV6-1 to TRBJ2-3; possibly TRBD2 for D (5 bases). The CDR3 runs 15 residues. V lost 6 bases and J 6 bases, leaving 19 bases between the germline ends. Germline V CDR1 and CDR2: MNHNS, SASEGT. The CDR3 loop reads CASSAGNSPPDTQYF. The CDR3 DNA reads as TGTGCCAGCAGCGCCGGGAATAGCCCGCCGGATACGCAGTATTTT.

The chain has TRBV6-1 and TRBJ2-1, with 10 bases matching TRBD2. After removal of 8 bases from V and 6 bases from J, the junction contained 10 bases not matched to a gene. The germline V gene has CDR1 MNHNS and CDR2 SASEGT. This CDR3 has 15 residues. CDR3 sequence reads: CASSLAGAPSNEQFF. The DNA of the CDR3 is TGTGCCAGCTCCCTAGCGGGGGCGCCGAGCAATGAGCAGTTCTTC.